Each of the 8 T cell receptor beta chains below was sequenced from the same sample in a study of blood T cell repertoires in COVID-19. The repertoire was sequenced with immunoSEQ multiplex PCR; TCRdb's copy has only in-frame clones and lacks some. The sample has about 73,000 clones, 81% seen once; the top ten hold roughly 20%. Sequencing was carried out using peripheral blood. These receptors were collected from a woman between 65 and 79 years old with acute or convalescent COVID-19.

The J gene is TRBJ2-1, the V gene TRBV4-2; 7 bases match TRBD2. The CDR3 spans 15 residues. Germline lookup yields CDR1 LGHNA and CDR2 YNFKEQ. Germline trimming cut 4 bases from V and 9 bases from J; bases unmatched to any gene: 12. As DNA, the CDR3 is TGTGCCAGCAGCCTACTGAGCGGGGAGTCGGGTGAGCAGTTCTTC. The encoded protein is CASSLLSGESGEQFF.

This sequence joins TRBV27 and TRBJ1-2; 9 positions agree with TRBD1. The V gene's germline CDR1 is MNHEY and CDR2 SMNVEV (reference sequence). Losses at the gene ends were 2 bases for V and 5 bases for J; bases not matched to a gene: 6. The CDR3 totals 15 residues. DNA for the CDR3: TGTGCCAGCAGTTTAACGGGACAGGGAACGTATGGCTACACCTTC. Translating gives CASSLTGQGTYGYTF.

This chain uses TRBV30 with TRBJ2-1; TRBD2 matches 15 bases. The CDR3 totals 14 residues. Per the germline V gene, CDR1 is GTSNPN and CDR2 is SVGIG (reference sequence). With V trimmed by 6 bases and J by 6 bases, 3 bases remained unmatched. The CDR3 bases are TGTGCCTGCAGGACTAGCGGGAGGGGCAATGAGCAGTTCTTC. Protein: CACRTSGRGNEQFF. The full variable domain, with the rest looked up from reference TRBV30 and TRBJ2-1, is SQTIHQWPATLVQPVGSPLSLECTVEGTSNPNLYWYRQAAGRGLQLLFYSVGIGQISSEVPQNLSASRPQDRQFILSSKKLLLSDSGFYLCACRTSGRGNEQFFGPGTRLTVL.

This rearrangement joins TRBV4-2 to TRBJ2-2, with 8 bases identical to TRBD2. Germline lookup yields CDR1 LGHNA and CDR2 YNFKEQ. The trim removed 4 bases at V and 2 bases at J, leaving 9 bases unmatched. The CDR3 is made up of 17 amino acids. CDR3 region: CASSLQTSGYNTGELFF. CDR3 nucleotide sequence: TGTGCCAGCAGCCTCCAAACTAGCGGATATAACACCGGGGAGCTGTTTTTT.

This clone has a handful of counts. The gene calls are TRBV6-6 and TRBJ1-3; unclear D gene. The CDR3 has 11 amino acids. In germline, CDR1 is MNHNY, CDR2 SVGAGI (reference sequence). V was clipped by 10 bases and J by 4 bases, with 8 bases between them. The CDR3 DNA reads TGTGCCACCGGTAACGGAAACACCATATATTTT. Its translation: CATGNGNTIYF.

This chain uses TRBV18 with TRBJ1-2; D may be TRBD1 (6 bases). The CDR3 has 14 amino acids. Between the trimmed V and J ends, which lost 3 bases and 2 bases, there was a span of 10 bases. In germline, CDR1 is KGHSH, CDR2 LQKENI. The CDR3 region is CASSPKDRNYGYTF. DNA for the CDR3: TGTGCCAGCTCACCTAAAGACAGGAACTATGGCTACACCTTC. Variable domain in full (rest from reference TRBV18 and TRBJ1-2): NAGVMQNPRHLVRRRGQEARLRCSPMKGHSHVYWYRQLPEEGLKFMVYLQKENIIDESGMPKERFSAEFPKEGPSILRIQQVVRGDSAAYFCASSPKDRNYGYTFGSGTRLTVV.

The chain combines TRBV4-1 with TRBJ1-4, with a tentative D call TRBD1 (6 bases). Germline assignment: CDR1 MGHRA and CDR2 YSYEKL. The length of the CDR3 is 14 residues. V was shortened by 4 bases and J by 6 bases, with 12 bases between the two germline ends. The chain's CDR3 is CASSPFDRHEKLFF. CDR3 in DNA: TGCGCCAGCAGCCCCTTCGACAGGCATGAAAAACTGTTTTTT.

In its sample, this clone was seen once. The gene calls are TRBV5-1 and TRBJ2-3; perhaps TRBD2 as D (6 bases). The germline V gene encodes CDR1 SGHRS and CDR2 YFSETQ. V was shortened by 0 bases and J by 4 bases, with 12 bases between the two germline ends. This CDR3 has 15 residues. In nucleotides, the CDR3 is TGCGCCAGCAGCTTGGGTGGCGGAGGGGCAGATACGCAGTATTTT. This gives the protein CASSLGGGGADTQYF.